A single TCR beta chain is shown here with its context. The sample is drawn from a study of T cells in tuberculosis. Generated by immunoSEQ multiplex PCR, the TCRdb table keeps only in-frame clones and is missing some. This table has some 31,000 clones, approximately 93% appearing once. CDR3 length: 17 amino acids. The germline V gene encodes CDR1 LGHNA and CDR2 YNFKEQ. Unmatched junction bases numbered 11, after V lost 6 bases and J lost 0 bases. The rearrangement uses TRBV4-2 and TRBJ2-1; 7 bases map to TRBD2. The clonotype originates from a donor aged 5 to 30 with latent tuberculosis or without tuberculosis infection. The sequencing sample was made of PBMCs. CDR3 DNA sequence: TGTGCCAGCAGTCGTAATTGGCGGGGGAGCTCCTACAATGAGCAGTTCTTC. Protein product: CASSRNWRGSSYNEQFF.